The 5 T cell receptor beta chains below come from one sample, sequenced in a study of sequential checkpoint blockade in melanoma. Treatment described: randomized to nivolumab then ipilimumab (arm A) or the reverse (arm B). Sequencing was performed with immunoSEQ multiplex PCR; in TCRdb, only in-frame clones are kept and a portion is missing. Of 3,500 to 5,000 clones in the sample, about a quarter were seen once. The sequencing used tumor tissue (inferred from file names), collected from a patient given nivolumab and ipilimumab in sequence. These receptors all come from a human donor with melanoma.

This clone was detected a few times. The chain links TRBV10-3 to TRBJ2-6; possible D gene TRBD2, 5 bases. V was cut by 1 base and J by 0 bases, with 13 bases left in between. CDR1 is ENHRY and CDR2 is SYGVKD in the germline V gene. The CDR3 length is 18 residues. The CDR3 sequence is CAISEFPAASSGANVLTF. DNA for the CDR3: TGTGCCATCAGTGAGTTTCCAGCGGCAAGCTCTGGGGCCAACGTCCTGACTTTC.

The chain is built from TRBV25-1 and TRBJ2-5; the match to TRBD1 covers 7 bases. V shed 4 bases, J shed 2 bases, and the junction held 4 bases outside the gene matches. Per germline, CDR1 MGHDK and CDR2 SYGVNS. The CDR3 loop spans 14 amino acids. CDR3 loop: CASSVGGQQETQYF. The CDR3 DNA reads as TGTGCCAGCAGTGTAGGGGGACAGCAAGAGACCCAGTACTTC.

The sample holds a few counts of this clone. The chain uses TRBV6-8 and TRBJ2-5; a possible D gene is TRBD1 (5 bases). Trimming removed 5 bases from V and 5 bases from J, with 12 bases in between. Germline CDR1 and CDR2: MNHGY and SAAAGT. The CDR3 is made up of 13 amino acids. CDR3 in DNA: TGTGCCAGCAGTGCCGGCAGGGTGGAGACCCAGTACTTC. Translating gives CASSAGRVETQYF.

This clone was counted only a few times. V gene TRBV29-1 combines with J gene TRBJ2-1, with unresolved D. Germline lookup yields CDR1 SQVTM and CDR2 ANQGSEA. The length of the CDR3 is 12 residues. Between the trimmed V and J ends, which lost 6 bases and 7 bases, there was a span of 13 bases. In nucleotides, the CDR3 is TGCAGCGTCGTAAGGATTACGAATGAGCAGTTCTTC. It codes for CSVVRITNEQFF.

V and J are TRBV19 and TRBJ2-7, with D tentatively TRBD2 (5 bases). Trimming left V 0 bases short and J 7 bases short, with 19 bases between. CDR1 LNHDA and CDR2 SQIVND come from the germline V gene (reference sequence). This CDR3 spans 16 amino acids. This CDR3 reads CASSIDGVSSYGEQYF. As DNA, the CDR3 is TGTGCCAGTAGTATAGACGGGGTTTCCTCCTATGGGGAGCAGTACTTC.